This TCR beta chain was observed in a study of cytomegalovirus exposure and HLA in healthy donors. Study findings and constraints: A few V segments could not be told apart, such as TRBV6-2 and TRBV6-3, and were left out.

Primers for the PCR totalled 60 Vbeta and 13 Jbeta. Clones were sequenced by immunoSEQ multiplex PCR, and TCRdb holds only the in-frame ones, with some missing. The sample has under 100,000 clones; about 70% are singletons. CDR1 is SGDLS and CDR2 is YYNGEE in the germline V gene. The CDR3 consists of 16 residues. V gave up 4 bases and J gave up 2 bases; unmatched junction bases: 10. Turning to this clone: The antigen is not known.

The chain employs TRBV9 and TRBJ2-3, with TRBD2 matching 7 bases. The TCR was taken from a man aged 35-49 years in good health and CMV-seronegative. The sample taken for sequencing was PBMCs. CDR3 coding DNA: TGTGCCAGCAGCACAAGCGGGGTATTAGACACAGATACGCAGTATTTT. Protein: CASSTSGVLDTDTQYF.